Reported below is one T cell receptor (beta chain). Its matching antigen is unknown. This sample stems from a study of OX40 agonist ivuxolimab in advanced cancers. Looking at the study overall: Enrollees could have had prior anti-PD-1, anti-PD-L1 or anti-CTLA-4 therapy, which more than 30% had received. General study results and limits: CD4+ T cells averaged fewer expanded clones than CD8+ T cells.

Method: immunoSEQ multiplex PCR; TCRdb's copy keeps in-frame clones and lacks some. The sample includes approximately 69,000 clones, 80% to 90% of them seen just once. The CDR3 has 16 amino acids. Deletions cut 4 bases from V and 4 bases from J, with 17 bases between. The germline CDR1 and CDR2 sequences are KGHSH and LQKENI. Sample: CD4+ or CD8+ T cells sorted from blood, taken in a trial of the OX40 agonist ivuxolimab. The clonotype originates from an adult with an advanced solid tumor such as melanoma, head and neck, liver or kidney cancer. This chain connects TRBV18 to TRBJ1-5, with D maybe TRBD1 (5 bases). This CDR3 is CASSQASGNRNQPQHF. For the CDR3, the DNA is TGTGCCAGCTCACAGGCCTCAGGGAATCGGAATCAGCCCCAGCATTTT.